Below, 25 T cell receptor beta chains from the same sample are listed, as sequenced in a study of blood T cell repertoires in COVID-19. TCRdb's table, derived via immunoSEQ multiplex PCR, lists solely in-frame clones and lacks some. The sample includes 210,000 or so clones, around 84% of them seen just once. Material for sequencing was PBMCs or T cells enriched from blood (not recorded which). These receptors came from a young man with acute COVID-19.

This chain links TRBV28 with TRBJ1-6; D possibly corresponds to TRBD1 (6 bases). The CDR3 runs 14 residues. V was clipped by 2 bases and J by 9 bases, with 11 bases between them. CDR1 and CDR2 from the germline V gene are MDHEN and SYDVKM. CDR3 coding DNA: TGTGCCAGCAGTTTACAGACAGGCTTTTCACCCCTCCACTTT. Translation gives CASSLQTGFSPLHF.

The chain employs TRBV5-4 and TRBJ2-1; a weak D match, TRBD1 (5 bases). CDR1 is SGHNT and CDR2 is YYREEE in the germline V gene (reference sequence). V lost 1 base and J lost 2, with 10 bases in between. The CDR3 is made up of 15 amino acids. CDR3 coding DNA: TGTGCCAGCAGCTTGAAGGGGCCCGCCTACAATGAGCAGTTCTTC. Its protein product is CASSLKGPAYNEQFF.

Only one count was recorded for this clone. The genes are TRBV5-4 and TRBJ2-1, with 14 bases fitting TRBD2. CDR1 and CDR2 (germline): SGHNT, YYREEE (reference sequence). This CDR3 is 15 amino acids long. The ends lost 3 bases at V and 6 bases at J; junction bases unmatched: 2. DNA for the CDR3: TGTGCCAGCAGCTCGACTAGCGGGGGGGTCAATGAGCAGTTCTTC. Protein: CASSSTSGGVNEQFF. Full variable domain (outside the CDR3, taken from reference TRBV5-4 and TRBJ2-1): ETGVTQSPTHLIKTRGQQVTLRCSSQSGHNTVSWYQQALGQGPQFIFQYYREEENGRGNFPPRFSGLQFPNYSSELNVNALELDDSALYLCASSSTSGGVNEQFFGPGTRLTVL.

The CDR3 nucleotides read TGTGCCAGTAGTATAGTCGGGACAAAAAACACTGAAGCTTTCTTT. Protein sequence: CASSIVGTKNTEAFF. This chain joins TRBV19 and TRBJ1-1, with D possibly matching TRBD1 (6 bases). CDR1 and CDR2 from the germline V gene are LNHDA and SQIVND (reference sequence). CDR3 size: 15 residues. V lost 1 base, J lost 2 bases, and 11 bases lay in between.

The sample holds one count of this clone. The J gene is TRBJ1-6, the V gene TRBV7-2, with 11 bases that match TRBD1. The CDR3 covers 15 residues. CDR1 and CDR2 (germline): SGHTA, FQGNSA. With V trimmed by 6 bases and J by 10 bases, 8 bases remained unmatched. The DNA for the CDR3 is TGTGCCAGCAGTTCCGGGACAGGGGGGAACTCACCCCTCCACTTT. Amino acids: CASSSGTGGNSPLHF.

On this clone itself: An end of the junction differs from the germline gene, which may be a read error. The CDR3 is CASSSFTGRGGPGF. The DNA for the CDR3 is TGTGCCAGCAGCTCCTTCACGGGGCGGGGGGGCCCTGGATTC. This sequence joins TRBV7-2 and TRBJ2-7, with 9 bases fitting TRBD2. Germline V lookup: CDR1 SGHTA, CDR2 FQGNSA. The CDR3 sequence is 14 residues long. Variable domain in full (rest from reference TRBV7-2 and TRBJ2-7): GAGVSQSPSNKVTEKGKDVELRCDPISGHTALYWYRQSLGQGLEFLIYFQGNSAPDKSGLPSDRFSAERTGGSVSTLTIQRTQQEDSAVYLCASSSFTGRGGPGFGPGTRLTVT.

The chain couples TRBV28 to TRBJ1-1; maybe TRBD1 (5 bases). The V gene lost 5 bases and the J gene lost 8 bases, with 21 bases spanning the gap. The CDR3 totals 15 residues. Germline CDR1 and CDR2: MDHEN and SYDVKM. The CDR3 coding sequence is TGTGCCAGCAGTATCCCCCCCCCAGGGATGGTGGAAGCTTTCTTT. Encoded protein: CASSIPPPGMVEAFF.

The rearrangement uses TRBV2 and TRBJ2-5; TRBD1 matches at 9 bases. Germline V CDR1 and CDR2: SNHLY, FYNNEI. V lost 8 bases to trimming and J lost 4 bases; unmatched junction nucleotides: 5. The CDR3 contains 13 residues. In nucleotides, the CDR3 is TGTGCCAGCGCAGGACAGGGGCCAGAGACCCAGTACTTC. Its translation: CASAGQGPETQYF.

V is TRBV5-6 and J is TRBJ2-2; D gene uncertain. Per germline, CDR1 SGHDT and CDR2 YYEEEE. V was shortened by 0 bases and J by 3 bases, with 3 bases between the two germline ends. CDR3 size: 13 residues. The CDR3 DNA sequence: TGTGCCAGCAGCTTGGCCTACACCGGGGAGCTGTTTTTT. Translated, it gives CASSLAYTGELFF.

The V gene is TRBV4-1, the J gene TRBJ1-4; 7 bases line up with TRBD1. V shed 1 base and J 3 bases; nucleotides not matched to a gene: 11. The CDR3 sequence is 18 residues long. The germline CDR1 and CDR2 sequences are MGHRA and YSYEKL. CDR3: CASSQAYRGGSANEKLFF. CDR3 nucleotide sequence: TGCGCCAGCAGCCAAGCATACAGGGGTGGGAGCGCTAATGAAAAACTGTTTTTT.

Only one count was recorded for this clone. The rearrangement links TRBV19 to TRBJ1-5; D remains unclear. Deletions cut 5 bases from V and 1 base from J, with 18 bases between. Germline values: CDR1 LNHDA, CDR2 SQIVND (reference sequence). CDR3 length: 17 amino acids. CDR3 bases: TGTGCCAGTAGTTCAGCGAAAGGTGTTGTAAGCAATCAGCCCCAGCATTTT. This encodes CASSSAKGVVSNQPQHF.

The chain employs TRBV27 and TRBJ2-7; TRBD2 aligns across 12 bases. V shed 5 bases and J 2 bases; nucleotides not matched to a gene: 7. Germline V gene sequence: CDR1 MNHEY, CDR2 SMNVEV (reference sequence). The CDR3 extends over 16 amino acids. The CDR3 reads CASSPIASGGAYEQYF. The CDR3 DNA follows: TGTGCCAGCAGTCCCATTGCTAGCGGGGGGGCCTACGAGCAGTACTTC.

In its sample, this clone was seen once. The genes are TRBV9 and TRBJ2-2; 8 bases fit TRBD1. The junction had 5 bases not matched to a gene; V was cut back by 7 bases and J by 0 bases. CDR3 length equals 15 residues. Germline V gene sequence: CDR1 SGDLS, CDR2 YYNGEE. This CDR3 reads CASGPGQANTGELFF. CDR3 DNA: TGTGCCAGCGGCCCGGGACAGGCGAACACCGGGGAGCTGTTTTTT.

The chain uses TRBV5-4 and TRBJ2-1; 8 bases line up with TRBD1. There are 15 residues in the CDR3. Germline CDR1 is SGHNT and CDR2 is YYREEE (reference sequence). Losses at the gene ends were 3 bases for V and 5 bases for J; bases not matched to a gene: 7. The CDR3 sequence: CASSSGTGSHNEQFF. CDR3 nucleotides: TGTGCCAGCAGCTCCGGGACAGGTAGTCACAATGAGCAGTTCTTC.

The chain combines TRBV5-1 with TRBJ1-2; TRBD1 is a possible D gene (6 bases). V dropped 4 bases and J dropped 2 bases, with 21 bases sitting between them. This CDR3 is 17 amino acids long. CDR1 and CDR2 from the germline V gene are SGHRS and YFSETQ. The CDR3 coding sequence is TGCGCCAGCAGCGCTGATGCCGGGGGGGCTTCGAACTATGGCTACACCTTC. Residues: CASSADAGGASNYGYTF.

A note on this clone: At one boundary the junction diverges from the germline segment, which might be a read error. The genes are TRBV10-1 and TRBJ1-2; perhaps TRBD1 as D (6 bases). The CDR3 runs 12 residues. In germline, CDR1 is WNHNN, CDR2 SYGVQD (reference sequence). The CDR3 nucleotides are TGCGCCAGCAGTGAGCCGCAGGGGCCCTCATTCTTC. As protein: CASSEPQGPSFF.

The gene calls are TRBV18 and TRBJ2-7; 7 bases line up with TRBD1. J lost 2 bases, V lost 4 bases, and 2 bases had no gene match. This CDR3 comprises 13 residues. The V gene's germline CDR1 is KGHSH and CDR2 LQKENI. The CDR3 loop is CASSLTGAYEQYF. The CDR3 DNA follows: TGTGCCAGCTCACTTACAGGGGCCTACGAGCAGTACTTC.

This clone appeared a single time. CDR3 in amino acids: CAISEGTGSSYNEQFF. CDR3 nucleotide sequence: TGTGCCATCAGTGAAGGGACAGGAAGCTCCTACAATGAGCAGTTCTTC. This chain joins TRBV10-3 and TRBJ2-1, with 8 positions matching TRBD1. The CDR3 covers 16 residues. Trimming removed 3 bases from V and 0 bases from J; junction bases left unmatched: 4. The germline CDR1 and CDR2 sequences are ENHRY and SYGVKD.

The CDR3 DNA follows: TGCAGCGTCCGCAAGGACAGGGGCGGAAACTATGGCTACACCTTC. Amino acids: CSVRKDRGGNYGYTF. This chain links TRBV29-1 with TRBJ1-2, with 9 bases that match TRBD1. The CDR3 contains 15 residues. Looked up from germline, CDR1 is SQVTM and CDR2 is ANQGSEA. V lost 6 bases to trimming and J lost 2 bases; unmatched junction nucleotides: 10.

V is TRBV4-1 and J is TRBJ2-7, with D perhaps TRBD1 (7 bases). This CDR3 is 16 amino acids long. The germline V and J ends were trimmed by 1 base and 2 bases, with 15 bases remaining between them. Germline-derived CDR1 and CDR2 are MGHRA and YSYEKL. The CDR3, as DNA: TGCGCCAGCAGCCAAGCCCGACAGGGAGGCACCTACGAGCAGTACTTC. It specifies CASSQARQGGTYEQYF.

There are many counts of this clone. The rearrangement joins TRBV14 to TRBJ1-2; no clear D gene. V lost 1 base, J lost 7 bases, and 10 bases lay in between. Per the germline V gene, CDR1 is SGHDN and CDR2 is FVKESK. This CDR3 is built from 13 residues. The CDR3 reads CASSQAISAGYTF. As DNA, the CDR3 is TGTGCCAGCAGCCAAGCTATAAGCGCTGGCTACACCTTC.

The genes are TRBV6-2 or TRBV6-3 and TRBJ2-7, with 8 bases aligning to TRBD1. J lost 4 bases, V lost 5 bases, and 10 bases had no gene match. Germline lookup yields CDR1 MNHEY and CDR2 SVGEGT. This CDR3 spans 15 amino acids. CDR3 sequence: CASSPTGTGDYEQYF. Written as DNA, the CDR3 is TGTGCCAGCAGTCCCACCGGGACAGGAGATTACGAGCAGTACTTC.

This clone was detected only once. This chain uses TRBV10-3 with TRBJ1-3, with 9 bases identical to TRBD1. CDR3 length: 13 residues. Germline V gene sequence: CDR1 ENHRY, CDR2 SYGVKD. Trimming removed 11 bases from V and 3 bases from J; junction bases left unmatched: 5. CDR3 nucleotide sequence: TGTGCCGCACAGGGGGCGAGTGGAAACACCATATATTTT. Translated, it gives CAAQGASGNTIYF.

V gene TRBV19 combines with J gene TRBJ1-1, with D tentatively TRBD1 (6 bases). In germline, CDR1 is LNHDA, CDR2 SQIVND (reference sequence). The CDR3 length is 16 residues. V was shortened by 7 bases and J by 3 bases, with 21 bases between the two germline ends. CDR3 bases: TGTGCCAGTAAAATCCGGACAGTCCCGGGCTACACTGAAGCTTTCTTT. This translates into CASKIRTVPGYTEAFF.

In this sample, this clone turned up once. The rearrangement uses TRBV15 and TRBJ2-3; 8 nucleotides align to TRBD2. Trimming cost V 0 bases and J 0 bases; bases outside gene matches: 8. Germline V CDR1 and CDR2: LNHNV, YYDKDF (reference sequence). This CDR3 is 18 amino acids long. The DNA of the CDR3 is TGTGCCACCAGCAGAGATCTCCCGACTAGCGATAGCACAGATACGCAGTATTTT. This sequence encodes CATSRDLPTSDSTDTQYF.